This T cell receptor (beta chain) was documented in a study of shared clonotypes between healthy human individuals. General study points: Rarefaction demonstrated incomplete sorted-subset sequencing despite large depth. Sampling used blood alone; tissue repertoires probably differ.

Sorted subsets were amplified in replicate PCRs using 200 ng DNA, approximately 30,000 T cell genomes. Some clones are missing from TCRdb's copy, which holds only in-frame ones; the method was immunoSEQ multiplex PCR. The sample consists of about 2 million clones, 85% to 95% of them appearing once. There are 13 residues in the CDR3. V dropped 5 bases and J dropped 6 bases, with 11 bases sitting between them. The germline gives CDR1 MNHEY, CDR2 SVGAGI. Only CD45RO-negative cells positively selected for CCR7 counted as naive CD8 cells, so terminally differentiated effector memory CD45RA+ cells were excluded. This clone was picked up one time. Its antigen is unknown.

This TCR derives from a man between 18 and 35 years old in good health. The sample comprised naive CD8+ T cells sorted from blood. This chain links TRBV6-5 with TRBJ1-5; D is unresolved. CDR3 sequence: CASSPLVGQPQHF. The CDR3 region has the DNA TGTGCCAGCAGTCCCCTTGTAGGTCAGCCCCAGCATTTT.